This TCR beta chain is from a study of blood T cell repertoires in COVID-19. Turning to the study itself: There were acute and convalescent COVID-19 samples, and they came from the United States, Italy and Spain.

Either two negative PCRs, clearance, or symptom resolution qualified Cohort 3 donors as recovered. There are 14 residues in the CDR3. Germline CDR1 reads MNHEY; CDR2 reads SMNVEV (reference sequence). V lost 6 bases, J lost 4 bases, and 13 bases lay in between. As originally analysed: Reference gene primer amplification in the assay estimated nucleated cell counts. The data were produced by immunoSEQ multiplex PCR, yet TCRdb's version contains in-frame clones alone and is incomplete. The V and J calls and the clone size are those of that table, but D and trimming were determined from the DNA. The table shows a few hundred thousand clones, with around nine tenths occurring only once.

This chain joins TRBV27 and TRBJ2-1; D unclear. The origin of this receptor is a woman aged 25 to 39 who had recovered from COVID-19. Sequenced material: PBMCs or T cells enriched from blood (not recorded which). The CDR3 sequence is CASSPDTFYNEQFF. CDR3 coding DNA: TGTGCCAGCAGCCCAGACACCTTTTACAATGAGCAGTTCTTC.